Below, 29 T cell receptor beta chains from the same sample are listed, as sequenced in a study of regulatory T cells in long-lasting Graves disease. Building the TCR beta libraries relied on iRepertoire HTBI primers, and CDR3 regions underwent Arm-PCR. TCRdb reanalysed the multiplex PCR reads using MiXCR and keeps one entry per CDR3 protein. The sample includes almost 450,000 distinct CDR3 sequences, about a sixth seen only once; the top ten take 9.5% to 12%. Specified time point: newly diagnosed GD, antithyroid drugs for less than 3 months. Following extraction of RNA from PBMCs, that RNA was used to make the TCR library. These same records also appear under a second study, on T cells in Graves' hyperthyroidism and ophthalmopathy.

The sequences come from peripheral blood mononuclear cells (PBMCs), collected at new diagnosis, from a patient treated with antithyroid drugs. The receptors here all came from a woman under 40 with Graves disease.

This clonotype was detected many times. V and J are TRBV12-3 or TRBV12-4 and TRBJ1-2; D might be TRBD1 (5 bases). Trimming cost V 5 bases and J 6 bases, with 16 bases left between them. This CDR3 has 14 residues. The CDR3 sequence is CASSTRRGPNGYTF. The CDR3 DNA reads TGTGCCAGCAGTACCCGCCGGGGCCCCAATGGCTACACCTTC.

This clonotype was found a few times. The chain links TRBV7-8 to TRBJ2-2, with D possibly being TRBD1 or TRBD2 (5 bases each). CDR1 SGHVS and CDR2 FQNEAQ come from the germline V gene. The length of the CDR3 is 11 residues. The V and J ends lost 4 bases and 9 bases respectively, with 6 bases between them. The CDR3: CASSWGRELFF. The DNA of the CDR3 is TGTGCCAGCAGCTGGGGACGGGAGCTGTTTTTT.

The table lists this clonotype with a few counts. The chain joins TRBV28 to TRBJ2-2, with TRBD2 identical over 7 bases. V was pared by 8 bases and J by 1 base, with 1 base of the junction left unmatched. From germline, CDR1 is MDHEN and CDR2 SYDVKM. There are 13 residues in the CDR3. In DNA, the CDR3 is TGTGCCAGCTGGGAGGGGAACACCGGGGAGCTGTTTTTT. Protein product: CASWEGNTGELFF. Combining the CDR3 with reference TRBV28 and TRBJ2-2 gives the whole variable domain DVKVTQSSRYLVKRTGEKVFLECVQDMDHENMFWYRQDPGLGLRLIYFSYDVKMKEKGDIPEGYSVSREKKERFSLILESASTNQTSMYLCASWEGNTGELFFGEGSRLTVL.

The gene calls are TRBV5-1 and TRBJ2-7; D not certain. The germline CDR1 and CDR2 sequences are SGHRS and YFSETQ. This CDR3 spans 14 amino acids. V gave up 2 bases and J gave up 0 bases, with 9 bases separating them. The CDR3 region is CASSLQRSSYEQYF. CDR3 DNA sequence: TGCGCCAGCAGCTTACAGAGGAGCTCCTACGAGCAGTACTTC.

The chain uses TRBV28 and TRBJ2-7; either TRBD1 or TRBD2 may supply D (7 bases each). The CDR3 sequence is 14 residues long. Trimming removed 6 bases at V and 4 bases at J, with 16 bases between. Per the germline V gene, CDR1 is MDHEN and CDR2 is SYDVKM. The DNA for the CDR3 is TGTGCCAGCAGAATGCAGGGGGGGAATTACGAGCAGTACTTC. Protein sequence: CASRMQGGNYEQYF.

About this clonotype itself: Being one base from a much bigger clone, this may be a read error. This chain joins TRBV20-1 and TRBJ2-2; a possible D gene is TRBD1 (6 bases). CDR1 DFQATT and CDR2 SNEGSKA come from the germline V gene (reference sequence). CDR3 length equals 15 residues. The CDR3 loop reads CSASEGEPRTGELLF. The CDR3 DNA reads TGCAGTGCTAGCGAGGGGGAGCCGAGGACCGGGGAGCTGCTTTTT.

This clonotype was detected a few times. The chain links TRBV6-1 to TRBJ2-7; a possible D gene is TRBD1 (7 bases). The germline CDR1 and CDR2 sequences are MNHNS and SASEGT. CDR3 length: 16 amino acids. Trimming removed 7 bases at V and 0 bases at J, with 19 bases between. The CDR3 region has the DNA TGTGCCAGCACCCGACGGGGGACAGTGGGCTCCTACGAGCAGTACTTC. Translated: CASTRRGTVGSYEQYF.

This clonotype was seen at least ten times. The chain has TRBV11-2 and TRBJ2-7; no clear D gene. Per germline, CDR1 SGHAT and CDR2 FQNNGV. The CDR3 is 16 amino acids. Between the trimmed V and J ends, which lost 0 bases and 0 bases, there was a span of 12 bases. This CDR3 reads CASSLDVETGSYEQYF. The DNA of the CDR3 is TGTGCCAGCAGCTTAGATGTCGAGACCGGCTCCTACGAGCAGTACTTC.

CDR3 loop: CASSESSQGKAYEQYF. The CDR3 DNA is TGTGCCAGCAGTGAGTCCTCCCAGGGGAAGGCCTACGAGCAGTACTTC. The chain uses TRBV6-2 or TRBV6-3 and TRBJ2-7; D is possibly TRBD1 (6 bases). V was pared by 5 bases and J by 2 bases, with 19 bases between. The V gene's germline CDR1 is MNHEY and CDR2 SVGEGT. The CDR3 has 16 amino acids.

The chain carries TRBV11-2 and TRBJ1-1; perhaps TRBD1 as D (6 bases). Germline V gives CDR1 SGHAT, CDR2 FQNNGV. The V end lost 6 bases, the J end lost 0 bases, and 17 bases lay between the germline ends. CDR3 length: 16 residues. The CDR3 region has the DNA TGTGCCAGCAGTCGACCTATGGGGGCCCTGAACACTGAAGCTTTCTTT. This gives the protein CASSRPMGALNTEAFF.

This clonotype was seen many times. The chain carries TRBV28 and TRBJ2-2; TRBD1 matches 9 bases. After removal of 5 bases from V and 7 bases from J, the junction contained 5 bases not matched to a gene. The CDR3 has 14 residues. Germline lookup yields CDR1 MDHEN and CDR2 SYDVKM. The CDR3 sequence: CASSRTGDSGELFF. DNA for the CDR3: TGTGCCAGCAGTCGGACAGGGGATAGCGGGGAGCTGTTTTTT.

This clonotype was seen repeatedly, ten times or more. This chain uses TRBV2 with TRBJ2-1; 9 positions agree with TRBD2. The CDR3 spans 15 residues. Per germline, CDR1 SNHLY and CDR2 FYNNEI. The V segment lost 5 bases and the J segment 3 bases; nucleotides outside the gene matches: 5. CDR3 sequence: CASSNGLANYNEQFF. The CDR3 DNA follows: TGTGCCAGCAGTAACGGACTAGCGAACTACAATGAGCAGTTCTTC.

The gene calls are TRBV25-1 and TRBJ2-5; a possible D gene is TRBD1 (5 bases). With 1 base removed from V and 5 bases from J, the gap between germline ends came to 29 bases. This CDR3 spans 20 amino acids. Germline V gene sequence: CDR1 MGHDK, CDR2 SYGVNS. The CDR3 region is CASSELWALKFRWGSETQYF. Here the CDR3 DNA reads TGTGCCAGCAGTGAATTGTGGGCGTTGAAATTTAGATGGGGCTCCGAGACCCAGTACTTC.

A note on this clonotype: A read error may account for a junction end that differs from germline. V usage is TRBV28 and J usage is TRBJ2-1; TRBD2 aligns across 8 bases. CDR3 length: 14 residues. Germline V gene data show CDR1 as MDHEN and CDR2 as SYDVKM. The CDR3 DNA is TGTGCCAGCACTTTAGCGGGGAGCGGGGATGAGCAGTTCTTC. Protein sequence: CASTLAGSGDEQFF.

This clonotype was detected many times. The chain is built from TRBV7-9 and TRBJ2-2; D remains ambiguous. There are 13 residues in the CDR3. Germline CDR1 is SEHNR and CDR2 is FQNEAQ (reference sequence). Between the trimmed V and J ends, which lost 1 base and 7 bases, there was a span of 7 bases. CDR3 protein: CASSLGLIGELFF. The CDR3 DNA reads as TGTGCCAGCAGCTTAGGACTCATCGGGGAGCTGTTTTTT.

The rearrangement uses TRBV20-1 and TRBJ2-1, with 9 bases identical to TRBD2. This CDR3 is 16 amino acids long. Germline V gene sequence: CDR1 DFQATT, CDR2 SNEGSKA (reference sequence). V lost 4 bases, J lost 4 bases, and 11 bases stayed unmatched. CDR3 region: CSAKVATSGSYNEQFF. The CDR3, as DNA: TGCAGTGCTAAAGTCGCGACTAGCGGATCGTACAATGAGCAGTTCTTC.

This clonotype appeared many times. The chain employs TRBV18 and TRBJ2-3, with D possibly TRBD2 on 5 matching bases. V lost 2 bases, J lost 2 bases, and 11 bases lay in between. The CDR3 consists of 15 residues. Germline V gene data show CDR1 as KGHSH and CDR2 as LQKENI. The CDR3 sequence is CASSPRADLTDTQYF. The CDR3 DNA follows: TGTGCCAGCTCACCAAGAGCGGACCTCACAGATACGCAGTATTTT.

This clonotype came up many times. The chain employs TRBV7-8 and TRBJ2-7; D unresolved. Trimming shortened V by 3 bases and J by 4 bases, and 7 bases separated the two germline ends. The CDR3 has 12 amino acids. Germline lookup yields CDR1 SGHVS and CDR2 FQNEAQ. CDR3 protein: CASSFRWYEQYF. The DNA for the CDR3 is TGTGCCAGCAGCTTCCGGTGGTACGAGCAGTACTTC.

The chain links TRBV15 to TRBJ1-2; tentative D call: TRBD1 (5 bases). This CDR3 spans 13 amino acids. In germline, CDR1 is LNHNV, CDR2 YYDKDF (reference sequence). Trimming cost V 5 bases and J 2 bases, with 9 bases left between them. CDR3 sequence: CATSGDRNYGYTF. The CDR3 DNA sequence: TGTGCCACCAGCGGTGACAGAAACTATGGCTACACCTTC.

At least ten counts were recorded for this clonotype. V is TRBV20-1 and J is TRBJ2-1; the D gene is possibly TRBD1 (7 bases). The CDR3 length is 13 residues. Germline V gene data show CDR1 as DFQATT and CDR2 as SNEGSKA (reference sequence). With 6 bases removed from V and 6 bases from J, the gap between germline ends came to 15 bases. The CDR3 coding sequence is TGCAGTGCGCGGGACAGCGGGCCCAATGAGCAGTTCTTC. It translates to CSARDSGPNEQFF.

This clonotype was recorded many times. V gene TRBV24-1 combines with J gene TRBJ2-6; possibly TRBD1 for D (5 bases). CDR3 length: 16 amino acids. Between the trimmed V and J ends, which lost 4 bases and 0 bases, there was a span of 9 bases. CDR1 is KGHDR, CDR2 SFDVKD, per germline. The CDR3 DNA sequence: TGTGCCACCAGTGACCCAGGGAACTCTGGGGCCAACGTCCTGACTTTC. It is translated as CATSDPGNSGANVLTF.

This clonotype appeared many times. V is TRBV2 and J is TRBJ2-7; D is perhaps TRBD2 (5 bases). Trimming removed 1 base at V and 0 bases at J, with 10 bases between. Germline V gene sequence: CDR1 SNHLY, CDR2 FYNNEI. The CDR3 has 15 amino acids. CDR3 amino acids: CASSEERTYSYEQYF. CDR3 coding DNA: TGTGCCAGCAGTGAAGAGCGGACCTACTCCTACGAGCAGTACTTC.

In this sample, this clonotype turned up once. The genes are TRBV7-2 and TRBJ1-5; a weak D match, TRBD1 (5 bases). V gave up 5 bases and J gave up 6 bases, with 11 bases separating them. The CDR3 sequence is 13 residues long. The germline CDR1 and CDR2 sequences are SGHTA and FQGNSA. CDR3 DNA: TGTGCCAGCAGCGCTCTTGGGGGTCAGCCCCAGCATTTT. Protein product: CASSALGGQPQHF.

On this clonotype: A much more abundant neighbour one base away suggests this may be a read error. The rearrangement joins TRBV28 to TRBJ2-1, with a tentative D call TRBD2 (5 bases). Germline CDR1 reads MDHEN; CDR2 reads SYDVKM. V shed 1 base and J shed 7 bases, with 14 bases lying between them. CDR3 length equals 15 residues. The CDR3 loop is CASSLSEGSFNEQFF. As DNA, the CDR3 is TGTGCCAGCAGTTTATCAGAGGGTTCGTTTAATGAGCAGTTCTTC. The variable domain in full, with the rest retrieved from reference TRBV28 and TRBJ2-1, is DVKVTQSSRYLVKRTGEKVFLECVQDMDHENMFWYRQDPGLGLRLIYFSYDVKMKEKGDIPEGYSVSREKKERFSLILESASTNQTSMYLCASSLSEGSFNEQFFGPGTRLTVL.

V gene TRBV15 combines with J gene TRBJ2-7, with 12 bases aligning to TRBD2. CDR3 length: 17 residues. J lost 5 bases, V lost 0 bases, and 8 bases had no gene match. Germline values: CDR1 LNHNV, CDR2 YYDKDF (reference sequence). The CDR3 here is CATSRDTASGRANEQYF. CDR3 sequence (DNA): TGTGCCACCAGCAGAGATACGGCTAGCGGGAGGGCAAACGAGCAGTACTTC.

In this sample, this clonotype turned up a few times. The junction departs from germline at one end; a sequencing error may be responsible. The chain recombines TRBV19 with TRBJ2-1, with D unresolved. Germline V gene lookup returns CDR1 LNHDA and CDR2 SQIVND (reference sequence). This CDR3 is built from 9 residues. CDR3 nucleotide sequence: TGCGGCTGGTACAATGAGCAGTTCTTC. Its translation: CGWYNEQFF.

The CDR3: CASSQRLVDTGELFF. The CDR3 bases are TGTGCCAGCAGCCAAAGGTTGGTGGACACCGGGGAGCTGTTTTTT. This chain uses TRBV14 with TRBJ2-2, with D unclear. This CDR3 is built from 15 residues. Germline V gene sequence: CDR1 SGHDN, CDR2 FVKESK. The V end lost 2 bases, the J end lost 3 bases, and 10 bases lay between the germline ends. Variable domain in full (rest from reference TRBV14 and TRBJ2-2): EAGVTQFPSHSVIEKGQTVTLRCDPISGHDNLYWYRRVMGKEIKFLLHFVKESKQDESGMPNNRFLAERTGGTYSTLKVQPAELEDSGVYFCASSQRLVDTGELFFGEGSRLTVL.

J is TRBJ2-7 and V is TRBV19; D possibly matches TRBD1 or TRBD2 (6 bases each). This CDR3 is built from 20 residues. Germline assignment: CDR1 LNHDA and CDR2 SQIVND (reference sequence). Trimming left V 6 bases short and J 2 bases short, with 32 bases between. The CDR3 sequence: CASSLRWGQGWSGETYEQYF. CDR3 DNA sequence: TGTGCCAGTAGCCTAAGGTGGGGGCAGGGCTGGTCGGGAGAAACCTACGAGCAGTACTTC.

This chain connects TRBV2 to TRBJ2-1; D is undetermined. The CDR3 has 12 amino acids. Trimming took off 2 bases at V and 9 bases at J, with 8 bases between the two ends. Germline CDR1 is SNHLY and CDR2 is FYNNEI. This CDR3 reads CASSEFPVEQFF. CDR3 DNA sequence: TGTGCCAGCAGTGAATTTCCCGTTGAGCAGTTCTTC.